The 21 T cell receptor beta chains listed next were all sequenced from one sample in a study of blood T cell repertoires in COVID-19. TCRdb keeps only in-frame clones here, not all; method: immunoSEQ multiplex PCR. Of 150,000 to 200,000 clones listed, approximately 82% are singletons. The source material was PBMCs or T cells enriched from blood (not recorded which). All receptors derive from a man in his fifties who had recovered from COVID-19.

J is TRBJ2-7 and V is TRBV9; 8 bases match TRBD1. CDR3 length: 15 residues. CDR1 is SGDLS, CDR2 YYNGEE, per germline. The J segment lost 2 bases and the V segment lost 3 bases, leaving 7 bases of the junction unmatched. Written as DNA, the CDR3 is TGTGCCAGCAGCGCCCGTCAGGACAGGGCCTACGAGCAGTACTTC. It specifies CASSARQDRAYEQYF.

This sequence joins TRBV6-5 and TRBJ2-6; 8 bases map to TRBD1. There are 14 residues in the CDR3. CDR1 MNHEY and CDR2 SVGAGI come from the germline V gene. CDR3 sequence reads: CASQGAAGANVLTF. DNA for the CDR3: TGTGCTTCCCAGGGGGCGGCTGGGGCCAACGTCCTGACTTTC.

The chain employs TRBV27 and TRBJ1-1; the match to TRBD1 covers 8 bases. The V gene end was trimmed by 4 bases and the J gene end by 3 bases; junction bases not matched to a gene: 10. The CDR3 contains 16 residues. Per germline, CDR1 MNHEY and CDR2 SMNVEV (reference sequence). For the CDR3, the DNA is TGTGCCAGCAGTTCAAGGACAGGGTGGTATGACACTGAAGCTTTCTTT. Amino acids: CASSSRTGWYDTEAFF.

The chain carries TRBV14 and TRBJ1-2, with TRBD1 matching over 9 bases. The CDR3 spans 13 residues. With V trimmed by 4 bases and J by 10 bases, 7 bases remained unmatched. Germline V CDR1 and CDR2: SGHDN, FVKESK. As DNA, the CDR3 is TGTGCCAGCAGCCCTACCGGGACAGGGAACTACACCTTC. It yields the protein CASSPTGTGNYTF.

The chain combines TRBV3-1 (or the pseudogene TRBV3-2) with TRBJ2-1, with TRBD2 matching 9 bases. J gave up 7 bases and V 5 bases, and 6 bases lay outside the gene matches. This CDR3 contains 14 residues. Germline lookup yields CDR1 LGHDT and CDR2 YNNKEL (reference sequence). The CDR3 DNA follows: TGTGCCAGCAGCGAGCGGGGGGCGAGGAATGAGCAGTTCTTC. It yields the protein CASSERGARNEQFF.

This chain connects TRBV5-1 to TRBJ2-1; 8 positions agree with TRBD2. Germline V gene sequence: CDR1 SGHRS, CDR2 YFSETQ. This CDR3 comprises 15 residues. The ends lost 4 bases at V and 9 bases at J; junction bases unmatched: 12. CDR3 sequence reads: CASSAVAGGIGEQFF. The CDR3 region has the DNA TGCGCCAGCAGCGCGGTCGCGGGAGGAATTGGTGAGCAGTTCTTC.

The chain uses TRBV5-4 and TRBJ1-6, with D tentatively TRBD1 (6 bases). Per germline, CDR1 SGHNT and CDR2 YYREEE (reference sequence). Trimming shortened V by 5 bases and J by 9 bases, and 18 bases separated the two germline ends. This CDR3 has 15 residues. The CDR3 sequence: CASRPDSAGSSPLHF. The CDR3 DNA sequence: TGTGCCAGCAGGCCGGACAGTGCCGGTAGTTCACCCCTCCACTTT.

CDR3 protein: CASSGQGGYTEAFF. The CDR3 nucleotides read TGCGCCAGCAGCGGACAGGGTGGGTACACTGAAGCTTTCTTT. The genes are TRBV4-1 and TRBJ1-1; 8 bases agree with TRBD1. CDR3 length: 14 residues. The ends lost 5 bases at V and 3 bases at J; junction bases unmatched: 5. Germline assignment: CDR1 MGHRA and CDR2 YSYEKL.

The chain uses TRBV6-5 and TRBJ1-1; D is unclear. Germline V gene lookup returns CDR1 MNHEY and CDR2 SVGAGI. This CDR3 comprises 12 residues. V gave up 7 bases and J gave up 0 bases, with 6 bases separating them. As DNA, the CDR3 is TGTGCCAGCAATCACTTGAACACTGAAGCTTTCTTT. Translating it yields CASNHLNTEAFF.

The J gene is TRBJ1-2, the V gene TRBV10-3; the match to TRBD1 covers 8 bases. Trimming took 3 bases from V and 8 from J; bases not matched to a gene: 5. CDR3 length: 13 amino acids. In germline, CDR1 is ENHRY, CDR2 SYGVKD. CDR3 loop: CAISDGRGLGYTF. CDR3 DNA: TGTGCCATCAGTGACGGCAGGGGGCTAGGCTACACCTTC.

J is TRBJ2-1 and V is TRBV5-8; 8 bases are a match to TRBD2. CDR1 and CDR2 from the germline V gene are SGHTS and YDEGEE. Trimming took 4 bases from V and 3 from J; bases not matched to a gene: 9. The CDR3 is 16 amino acids. The CDR3 DNA is TGTGCCAGCAGCGACCCGGGGGGGCCGGTCTACAATGAGCAGTTCTTC. It is translated as CASSDPGGPVYNEQFF.

V and J are TRBV29-1 and TRBJ2-2; D uncertain. CDR1 and CDR2 (germline): SQVTM, ANQGSEA. This CDR3 region has 14 residues. Trimming took off 3 bases at V and 3 bases at J, with 11 bases between the two ends. The CDR3 sequence: CSVDSAVHTGELFF. The CDR3 nucleotides are TGCAGCGTTGACTCGGCGGTTCACACCGGGGAGCTGTTTTTT.

The V gene is TRBV21-1, the J gene TRBJ1-6; TRBD1, the table's D call, was not compared with the DNA. TRBV21-1 corresponds to a pseudogene. The CDR3 totals 13 residues. This chain's CDR3 is CASRKKVRGNLHF. In nucleotides, the CDR3 is TGTGCCAGCAGGAAAAAGGTAAGGGGCAACCTCCACTTT.

The CDR3 bases are TGTGCCTGGAGTGTACTGGGGGCAGGGGGCACCGAGCAGTACTTC. This codes for CAWSVLGAGGTEQYF. The genes are TRBV30 and TRBJ2-7; 8 nucleotides align to TRBD1. The CDR3 loop spans 15 amino acids. The J segment lost 6 bases and the V segment lost 0 bases, leaving 10 bases of the junction unmatched. From germline, CDR1 is GTSNPN and CDR2 SVGIG (reference sequence).

The rearrangement uses TRBV18 and TRBJ2-7; TRBD1 might be the D (5 bases). The CDR3 sequence is 14 residues long. Trimming took 2 bases from V and 0 from J, leaving 8 bases between them. Germline V lookup: CDR1 KGHSH, CDR2 LQKENI. The CDR3 is CASSPGASSYEQYF. For the CDR3, the DNA is TGTGCCAGCTCACCAGGGGCAAGCTCCTACGAGCAGTACTTC.

Here the CDR3 DNA reads TGTGCCAGCAGCTTAACCGGGACAGCCGACAATGAGCAGTTCTTC. As protein: CASSLTGTADNEQFF. The chain combines TRBV7-6 with TRBJ2-1, with 7 bases aligning to TRBD1. The J segment lost 5 bases and the V segment lost 2 bases, leaving 6 bases of the junction unmatched. Germline CDR1 and CDR2: SGHVS and FNYEAQ. The CDR3 runs to 15 residues. The whole variable domain, filled in from reference TRBV7-6 and TRBJ2-1, reads GAGVSQSPRYKVTKRGQDVALRCDPISGHVSLYWYRQALGQGPEFLTYFNYEAQQDKSGLPNDRFSAERPEGSISTLTIQRTEQRDSAMYRCASSLTGTADNEQFFGPGTRLTVL.

This clone was seen at least ten times. The chain employs TRBV4-1 and TRBJ2-1; 7 nucleotides agree with TRBD1. This CDR3 comprises 15 residues. The germline V gene has CDR1 MGHRA and CDR2 YSYEKL. The V and J ends lost 4 bases and 3 bases, in that order; junction bases with no gene match: 6. CDR3 loop: CASSRGQTNYNEQFF. The DNA for the CDR3 is TGCGCCAGCAGCCGGGGACAGACTAACTACAATGAGCAGTTCTTC.

This clone was seen a few times. The V and J genes are TRBV2 and TRBJ2-7; possible D gene TRBD1, 5 bases. V lost 2 bases to trimming and J lost 7 bases, with 15 bases between them. The CDR3 runs 14 residues. Germline values: CDR1 SNHLY, CDR2 FYNNEI. The CDR3, as DNA: TGTGCCAGCAGTGAATCGGGTCCAGGGCATGAGCAGTACTTC. Translated, it gives CASSESGPGHEQYF.

The rearrangement links TRBV11-3 to TRBJ2-3, with 14 positions matching TRBD2. With V trimmed by 5 bases and J by 4 bases, 5 bases remained unmatched. From germline, CDR1 is SGHNT and CDR2 YENEEA. The CDR3 length is 16 residues. CDR3 region: CASSAGLAGGADTQYF. CDR3 bases: TGTGCCAGCAGCGCAGGACTAGCGGGGGGCGCAGATACGCAGTATTTT.

This chain connects TRBV10-3 to TRBJ1-4; 7 bases line up with TRBD1. The J segment lost 8 bases and the V segment lost 0 bases, leaving 6 bases of the junction unmatched. Germline assignment: CDR1 ENHRY and CDR2 SYGVKD. This CDR3 region has 15 residues. The CDR3 is CAISESLKGQEKLFF. CDR3 nucleotide sequence: TGTGCCATCAGTGAGTCGTTGAAGGGACAGGAAAAACTGTTTTTT.

The rearrangement uses TRBV6-4 and TRBJ1-2; 9 bases line up with TRBD1. CDR1 is MRHNA and CDR2 is SNTAGT in the germline V gene. V trimming: 2 bases; J trimming: 4 bases; junction bases outside the gene matches: 5. The CDR3 extends over 15 amino acids. The CDR3 is CASSDTAGQGYGYTF. The CDR3 DNA sequence: TGTGCCAGCAGTGACACGGCGGGACAGGGCTATGGCTACACCTTC.